Listed here are 18 T cell receptor beta chains from one sample, sequenced in a study of cytomegalovirus exposure and HLA in healthy donors. The PCR ran on 60 Vbeta and 13 Jbeta primers. Only in-frame clones appear in the TCRdb table, and some are missing; sequencing was by immunoSEQ multiplex PCR. The sample records more than 90,000 clones, 70% being singletons. The sample was PBMCs. These receptors came from a man aged 25-45 years in good health and CMV-seropositive.

The V and J genes are TRBV2 and TRBJ2-7; 7 bases are a match to TRBD1. After removal of 5 bases from V and 4 bases from J, the junction contained 5 bases not matched to a gene. This CDR3 is built from 13 residues. The germline gives CDR1 SNHLY, CDR2 FYNNEI. CDR3: CASSTGTVYEQYF. The CDR3 nucleotides read TGTGCCAGCAGTACCGGGACAGTATACGAGCAGTACTTC.

The V gene is TRBV5-1, the J gene TRBJ2-1; TRBD2 agrees at 8 bases. J lost 5 bases, V lost 4 bases, and 5 bases had no gene match. This CDR3 contains 14 residues. Germline loops: CDR1 SGHRS, CDR2 YFSETQ. CDR3 residues: CASSLELADNEQFF. The CDR3 DNA reads as TGCGCCAGCAGCCTCGAACTAGCGGACAATGAGCAGTTCTTC.

The CDR3 DNA reads TGTGCCAGCAGTTCCCAGACAGGCGATAGCAATCAGCCCCAGCATTTT. Residues: CASSSQTGDSNQPQHF. The chain uses TRBV6-6 and TRBJ1-5, with D maybe TRBD1 (6 bases). The CDR3 spans 16 residues. With 4 bases removed from V and 0 bases from J, the gap between germline ends came to 13 bases. The V gene's germline CDR1 is MNHNY and CDR2 SVGAGI (reference sequence).

The DNA of the CDR3 is TGTGCCAGCAGCTTGGCCGGGACAGGGGGACTCCACGAGCAGTACTTC. Its protein is CASSLAGTGGLHEQYF. The chain recombines TRBV5-6 with TRBJ2-7; 11 nucleotides align to TRBD1. CDR1 and CDR2 from the germline V gene are SGHDT and YYEEEE. The J segment lost 5 bases and the V segment lost 0 bases, leaving 7 bases of the junction unmatched. CDR3 length: 16 amino acids. The variable domain in full, with the rest retrieved from reference TRBV5-6 and TRBJ2-7, is DAGVTQSPTHLIKTRGQQVTLRCSPKSGHDTVSWYQQALGQGPQFIFQYYEEEERQRGNFPDRFSGHQFPNYSSELNVNALLLGDSALYLCASSLAGTGGLHEQYFGPGTRLTVT.

This clone appeared a few times. This chain connects TRBV6-5 to TRBJ1-1, with 7 positions matching TRBD1. Trimming took 4 bases from V and 4 from J; bases not matched to a gene: 12. The CDR3 extends over 16 amino acids. Germline lookup yields CDR1 MNHEY and CDR2 SVGAGI. This CDR3 is CASSFFQRQGPTEAFF. The CDR3 region has the DNA TGTGCCAGCAGTTTCTTTCAAAGACAGGGCCCCACTGAAGCTTTCTTT.

The V gene is TRBV28, the J gene TRBJ1-2; TRBD1 aligns across 10 bases. Germline CDR1 reads MDHEN; CDR2 reads SYDVKM. CDR3 length equals 15 residues. Germline trimming cut 2 bases from V and 5 bases from J; bases unmatched to any gene: 5. The CDR3 DNA follows: TGTGCCAGCAGTTTAGATGACAGGGGGCGTTATGGCTACACCTTC. Its translation is CASSLDDRGRYGYTF.

This rearrangement joins TRBV19 to TRBJ2-1, with D maybe TRBD1 (6 bases). V was pared by 3 bases and J by 3 bases, with 6 bases between. The CDR3 is 13 residues long. CDR1 and CDR2 from the germline V gene are LNHDA and SQIVND (reference sequence). The CDR3 sequence: CASSMDSYNEQFF. For the CDR3, the DNA is TGTGCCAGTAGTATGGACAGCTACAATGAGCAGTTCTTC. Using reference TRBV19 and TRBJ2-1 for the parts outside the CDR3, the full variable domain is DGGITQSPKYLFRKEGQNVTLSCEQNLNHDAMYWYRQDPGQGLRLIYYSQIVNDFQKGDIAEGYSVSREKKESFPLTVTSAQKNPTAFYLCASSMDSYNEQFFGPGTRLTVL.

The gene calls are TRBV12-5 and TRBJ2-7; TRBD1 might be the D (5 bases). The length of the CDR3 is 17 residues. V was trimmed by 0 bases and J by 3 bases, leaving 18 bases between them. Per the germline V gene, CDR1 is LGHNT and CDR2 is FRNRAP. The CDR3: CASGLVRQGKGIYEQYV. CDR3 bases: TGTGCTAGTGGTTTGGTACGGCAGGGCAAGGGGATCTACGAGCAGTACGTC.

This chain uses TRBV5-1 with TRBJ2-7; 8 bases are shared with TRBD1. J was trimmed by 5 bases and V by 8 bases; bases with no gene match: 9. Germline assignment: CDR1 SGHRS and CDR2 YFSETQ. The CDR3 runs 13 residues. The chain's CDR3 is CASRRTGTDEQYF. The CDR3 coding sequence is TGCGCCAGTCGACGGACAGGGACGGACGAGCAGTACTTC. Complete variable domain (other parts from reference TRBV5-1 and TRBJ2-7): KAGVTQTPRYLIKTRGQQVTLSCSPISGHRSVSWYQQTPGQGLQFLFEYFSETQRNKGNFPGRFSGRQFSNSRSEMNVSTLELGDSALYLCASRRTGTDEQYFGPGTRLTVT.

The chain couples TRBV10-3 to TRBJ2-1; TRBD1 aligns across 7 bases. This CDR3 region has 15 residues. Germline values: CDR1 ENHRY, CDR2 SYGVKD. V dropped 7 bases and J dropped 2; count of bases not matched to a gene: 8. CDR3 DNA: TGTGCCATCACCACAGGACAGGAAACCTACAATGAGCAGTTCTTC. Protein sequence: CAITTGQETYNEQFF.

The gene calls are TRBV7-9 and TRBJ2-1; D is unresolved. V shed 4 bases and J shed 8 bases, with 6 bases lying between them. The CDR3 contains 11 residues. Germline CDR1 SEHNR, CDR2 FQNEAQ (reference sequence). The CDR3 nucleotides are TGTGCCAGCAGCTCATCCCATGAGCAGTTCTTC. It translates to CASSSSHEQFF.

The chain employs TRBV2 and TRBJ2-3, with TRBD2 identical over 9 bases. CDR3 length: 14 residues. CDR1 and CDR2 from the germline V gene are SNHLY and FYNNEI. Losses at the gene ends were 9 bases for V and 0 bases for J; bases not matched to a gene: 4. This CDR3 reads CARGLAQSTDTQYF. The CDR3 bases are TGTGCCAGAGGACTAGCGCAAAGCACAGATACGCAGTATTTT.

V is TRBV7-6 and J is TRBJ1-5; 8 bases match TRBD1. With 3 bases clipped from V and 6 bases from J, the junction kept 4 bases outside the gene matches. The CDR3 extends over 14 amino acids. The V gene's germline CDR1 is SGHVS and CDR2 FNYEAQ. CDR3 nucleotides: TGTGCCAGCAGCTTGGACAGGGAGGGTCAGCCCCAGCATTTT. Protein: CASSLDREGQPQHF.

With respect to this clone: At one of its ends the junction is not consistent with the germline gene, which may arise from a read error. This chain joins TRBV30 and TRBJ1-1; 7 nucleotides match TRBD1. CDR3 length: 14 residues. CDR1 is GTSNPN and CDR2 is SVGIG in the germline V gene (reference sequence). As DNA, the CDR3 is TGTGCCTGGAGTGCTGACAGGGTGAACGCTGAAGCTTTCTTT. Translated, it gives CAWSADRVNAEAFF.

The V call is TRBV6-1, the J call TRBJ2-1; 9 bases align to TRBD2. The CDR3 is 16 residues long. The trim removed 2 bases at V and 2 bases at J, leaving 4 bases unmatched. Germline assignment: CDR1 MNHNS and CDR2 SASEGT. DNA for the CDR3: TGTGCCAGCAGTGAATTCGCGGGGGGGCCCTACAATGAGCAGTTCTTC. It encodes CASSEFAGGPYNEQFF.

The V call is TRBV11-2, the J call TRBJ1-2, with a weak D call TRBD1 (5 bases). Germline V gene sequence: CDR1 SGHAT, CDR2 FQNNGV. Trimming cost V 5 bases and J 8 bases, with 12 bases left between them. CDR3 length: 12 residues. This CDR3 reads CASSQGSWGYTF. The CDR3 DNA follows: TGTGCCAGCAGCCAGGGTTCTTGGGGCTACACCTTC.

This chain connects TRBV19 to TRBJ1-2, with D possibly TRBD1 on 5 matching bases. The germline gives CDR1 LNHDA, CDR2 SQIVND (reference sequence). V lost 0 bases to trimming and J lost 1 base, with 6 bases between them. This CDR3 has 14 residues. CDR3 sequence (DNA): TGTGCCAGTAGTATAGACAGGGATAACTATGGCTACACCTTC. The encoded protein is CASSIDRDNYGYTF. The full variable domain, in which reference TRBV19 and TRBJ1-2 provide the parts outside the CDR3, is DGGITQSPKYLFRKEGQNVTLSCEQNLNHDAMYWYRQDPGQGLRLIYYSQIVNDFQKGDIAEGYSVSREKKESFPLTVTSAQKNPTAFYLCASSIDRDNYGYTFGSGTRLTVV.

The chain couples TRBV5-4 to TRBJ2-3; 7 positions match TRBD2. V shed 4 bases, J shed 2 bases, and the junction held 7 bases outside the gene matches. In germline, CDR1 is SGHNT, CDR2 YYREEE (reference sequence). The CDR3 is 15 residues long. CDR3: CASSVAGTTTDTQYF. The CDR3 DNA follows: TGTGCCAGCAGCGTAGCCGGGACTACCACAGATACGCAGTATTTT. The full variable domain, in which reference TRBV5-4 and TRBJ2-3 provide the parts outside the CDR3, is ETGVTQSPTHLIKTRGQQVTLRCSSQSGHNTVSWYQQALGQGPQFIFQYYREEENGRGNFPPRFSGLQFPNYSSELNVNALELDDSALYLCASSVAGTTTDTQYFGPGTRLTVL.